Following are 31 T cell receptor beta chains from one sample sequenced in a study of blood T cell repertoires in COVID-19. This table comes from immunoSEQ multiplex PCR, and its TCRdb copy is limited to in-frame clones, with some not included. The table shows 150,000 to 200,000 clones, with about 86% occurring only once. Sequencing was done on a sample of PBMCs or T cells enriched from blood (not recorded which). The receptors here all came from a woman between 45 and 60 years old in a cohort exposed to, infected with or recovered from COVID-19 (not recorded which).

The chain carries TRBV6-5 and TRBJ2-7, with D possibly TRBD2 on 5 matching bases. The CDR3 sequence is 12 residues long. The V gene's germline CDR1 is MNHEY and CDR2 SVGAGI. V was clipped by 5 bases and J by 6 bases, with 11 bases between them. The CDR3 reads CASSQTMGEQYF. The CDR3 DNA is TGTGCCAGCAGTCAGACTATGGGCGAGCAGTACTTC.

The chain combines TRBV6-5 with TRBJ2-5; tentative D call: TRBD1 (6 bases). V was cut by 8 bases and J by 5 bases, with 15 bases left in between. This CDR3 contains 13 residues. Per the germline V gene, CDR1 is MNHEY and CDR2 is SVGAGI. For the CDR3, the DNA is TGTGCCAGCCGGAAAGTGGGGGCCGAGACCCAGTACTTC. It translates to CASRKVGAETQYF.

V gene TRBV6-1 combines with J gene TRBJ1-3; tentatively, D is TRBD1 (5 bases). Germline V gene sequence: CDR1 MNHNS, CDR2 SASEGT. The CDR3 loop spans 15 amino acids. Between the trimmed V and J ends, which lost 2 bases and 1 base, there was a span of 9 bases. CDR3 loop: CASSEQGSSGNTIYF. The CDR3 DNA reads TGTGCCAGCAGTGAACAGGGTTCTTCTGGAAACACCATATATTTT.

This sequence joins TRBV4-2 and TRBJ2-7; D may be TRBD2 (5 bases). The CDR3 has 16 amino acids. The V end was cut by 4 bases, the J end by 3 bases, with 19 bases between. Germline V CDR1 and CDR2: LGHNA, YNFKEQ. CDR3 nucleotides: TGTGCCAGCAGCCTCCATGGAGGCAGCCAATACTACGAGCAGTACTTC. Protein: CASSLHGGSQYYEQYF.

The CDR3 DNA sequence: TGTGCCAGTAGTAGGGCGGGAGGGGCAAACAATGAGCAGTTCTTC. Translation gives CASSRAGGANNEQFF. J is TRBJ2-1 and V is TRBV19; 9 bases match TRBD2. The CDR3 length is 15 residues. With 4 bases clipped from V and 5 bases from J, the junction kept 6 bases outside the gene matches. Germline CDR1 is LNHDA and CDR2 is SQIVND (reference sequence).

The chain carries TRBV18 and TRBJ2-7, with D possibly being TRBD2 (5 bases). Germline V gives CDR1 KGHSH, CDR2 LQKENI. V gave up 2 bases and J gave up 5 bases, with 10 bases separating them. This CDR3 is 13 amino acids long. The CDR3 sequence is CASSPWDSDEQYF. CDR3 nucleotides: TGTGCCAGCTCACCATGGGATAGCGACGAGCAGTACTTC.

This clone has a single count. This chain uses TRBV24-1 with TRBJ1-5; a weak D match, TRBD1 (5 bases). Germline lookup yields CDR1 KGHDR and CDR2 SFDVKD. Trimming shortened V by 3 bases and J by 6 bases, and 20 bases separated the two germline ends. The CDR3 runs 17 residues. CDR3 in amino acids: CATSDPRLGAGSQPQHF. In nucleotides, the CDR3 is TGTGCCACCAGTGATCCCCGCCTTGGGGCAGGGTCTCAGCCCCAGCATTTT.

The chain carries TRBV7-8 and TRBJ1-4; perhaps TRBD1 as D (6 bases). V dropped 5 bases and J dropped 5 bases, with 9 bases sitting between them. From germline, CDR1 is SGHVS and CDR2 FQNEAQ. The CDR3 contains 13 residues. CDR3 sequence: CASSGQKNEKLFF. The CDR3 DNA reads TGTGCCAGCAGCGGACAGAAAAATGAAAAACTGTTTTTT.

This chain joins TRBV12-3 or TRBV12-4 and TRBJ1-6, with D tentatively TRBD1 (6 bases). The V end lost 6 bases, the J end lost 11 bases, and 14 bases lay between the germline ends. The CDR3 has 13 amino acids. The DNA for the CDR3 is TGTGCCAGCAGCTTACAGGGTCAGGCACCCCTCCACTTT. Its protein product is CASSLQGQAPLHF.

In this sample, this clone turned up once. This same CDR3 is encoded by further DNA sequences in the sample. This chain joins TRBV24-1 and TRBJ1-5; maybe TRBD1 (5 bases). This CDR3 contains 13 residues. Per germline, CDR1 KGHDR and CDR2 SFDVKD. V was cut by 4 bases and J by 2 bases, with 5 bases left in between. The CDR3, as DNA: TGTGCCACCAGTGAACAGGGCAATCAGCCCCAGCATTTT. It is translated as CATSEQGNQPQHF.

The chain recombines TRBV11-2 with TRBJ2-5, with D perhaps matching TRBD1 (6 bases). The CDR3 is 15 amino acids. Trimming removed 3 bases at V and 1 base at J, with 12 bases between. Germline CDR1 SGHAT, CDR2 FQNNGV. CDR3 sequence (DNA): TGTGCCAGCAGCTTCGAGTGGACAGCCCAAGAGACCCAGTACTTC. Protein product: CASSFEWTAQETQYF. Full variable domain (outside the CDR3, taken from reference TRBV11-2 and TRBJ2-5): EAGVAQSPRYKIIEKRQSVAFWCNPISGHATLYWYQQILGQGPKLLIQFQNNGVVDDSQLPKDRFSAERLKGVDSTLKIQPAKLEDSAVYLCASSFEWTAQETQYFGPGTRLLVL.

The CDR3 is CASSKASQRNYEQYF. CDR3 sequence (DNA): TGTGCCAGCAGCAAAGCGAGCCAGCGGAATTACGAGCAGTACTTC. The chain has TRBV21-1 and TRBJ2-7; the table's D call, TRBD2, was not checked against the DNA. TRBV21-1 represents a pseudogene. CDR3 length: 15 amino acids.

V gene TRBV19 combines with J gene TRBJ1-2; 7 bases match TRBD1. Germline V gives CDR1 LNHDA, CDR2 SQIVND (reference sequence). CDR3 length: 16 amino acids. V was clipped by 4 bases and J by 0 bases; unmatched bases: 8. CDR3 amino acids: CASSTWTGRANYGYTF. The CDR3 nucleotides are TGTGCCAGTAGTACGTGGACAGGAAGAGCTAACTATGGCTACACCTTC. The full variable domain, rest sourced from reference TRBV19 and TRBJ1-2, is DGGITQSPKYLFRKEGQNVTLSCEQNLNHDAMYWYRQDPGQGLRLIYYSQIVNDFQKGDIAEGYSVSREKKESFPLTVTSAQKNPTAFYLCASSTWTGRANYGYTFGSGTRLTVV.

This chain joins TRBV4-3 and TRBJ2-5; D is uncertain. From germline, CDR1 is LGHNA and CDR2 YSLEER. V was clipped by 0 bases and J by 7 bases, with 15 bases between them. This CDR3 comprises 15 residues. CDR3 amino acids: CASSQEYSPRRTQYF. The CDR3 region has the DNA TGCGCCAGCAGCCAAGAGTACAGTCCCCGGCGGACCCAGTACTTC.

This clone was counted between two and nine times. The rearrangement joins TRBV19 to TRBJ2-7; D is undetermined. The germline V gene has CDR1 LNHDA and CDR2 SQIVND (reference sequence). Trimming removed 2 bases from V and 3 bases from J, with 11 bases in between. This CDR3 is built from 14 residues. CDR3: CASSILANHYEQYF. The CDR3 DNA follows: TGTGCCAGTAGTATACTGGCAAACCACTACGAGCAGTACTTC.

The rearrangement joins TRBV27 to TRBJ2-7, with 12 bases matching TRBD2. The CDR3 runs to 17 residues. Unmatched junction bases numbered 10, after V lost 7 bases and J lost 0 bases. The germline CDR1 and CDR2 sequences are MNHEY and SMNVEV (reference sequence). The CDR3 DNA reads as TGTGCCAGCATGAGTCTAGCGGGAGGGCGGAGCTCCTACGAGCAGTACTTC. Encoded protein: CASMSLAGGRSSYEQYF.

As for this clone: At the DNA level, this CDR3 is encoded by other sequences in the same sample as well. The chain joins TRBV29-1 to TRBJ2-1; 9 nucleotides match TRBD2. J was trimmed by 0 bases and V by 5 bases; bases with no gene match: 2. The CDR3 covers 14 residues. Germline V lookup: CDR1 SQVTM, CDR2 ANQGSEA. The CDR3 loop reads CSVSSGNSYNEQFF. Here the CDR3 DNA reads TGCAGCGTTTCTAGCGGGAACTCCTACAATGAGCAGTTCTTC.

V usage is TRBV14 and J usage is TRBJ1-4; no definite D call. V lost 4 bases, J lost 8 bases, and 8 bases lay in between. From germline, CDR1 is SGHDN and CDR2 FVKESK. This CDR3 spans 12 amino acids. The CDR3 nucleotides read TGTGCCAGCAGCCGCGGTGTCGAAAAACTGTTTTTT. Translated: CASSRGVEKLFF.

This chain connects TRBV18 to TRBJ2-1; 8 bases agree with TRBD2. CDR3 length: 13 amino acids. From germline, CDR1 is KGHSH and CDR2 LQKENI. With 11 bases clipped from V and 4 bases from J, the junction kept 7 bases outside the gene matches. Here the CDR3 reads CAGREGVYNEQFF. Here the CDR3 DNA reads TGTGCCGGCCGGGAGGGGGTATACAATGAGCAGTTCTTC.

On this clone: Germline and junction disagree at one end, which may indicate a read error. This rearrangement joins TRBV7-7 to TRBJ2-3, with D possibly matching TRBD1 (5 bases). Germline assignment: CDR1 SSHAT and CDR2 FNYEAQ (reference sequence). The CDR3 contains 14 residues. The CDR3 is CASSLGVAGDTQYF. For the CDR3, the DNA is TGTGCTAGCAGCTTAGGGGTTGCAGGGGATACGCAGTATTTT.

The chain couples TRBV6-5 to TRBJ2-3; D possibly corresponds to TRBD2 (6 bases). The germline CDR1 and CDR2 sequences are MNHEY and SVGAGI. The CDR3 is made up of 15 amino acids. Trimming pared 6 bases from V and 3 bases from J, leaving 16 bases between. CDR3 in amino acids: CASRGFVGGTDTQYF. The CDR3 DNA reads TGTGCCAGCAGGGGTTTTGTCGGGGGAACAGATACGCAGTATTTT.

This clone was counted between two and nine times. V usage is TRBV18 and J usage is TRBJ1-5; D gene uncertain. CDR3 length: 16 residues. Trimming took off 3 bases at V and 0 bases at J, with 12 bases between the two ends. From germline, CDR1 is KGHSH and CDR2 LQKENI. Written as DNA, the CDR3 is TGTGCCAGCTCACCTGAGCCCGTAAATAGCAATCAGCCCCAGCATTTT. This gives the protein CASSPEPVNSNQPQHF. Together with reference TRBV18 and TRBJ1-5, the CDR3 gives the full variable domain: NAGVMQNPRHLVRRRGQEARLRCSPMKGHSHVYWYRQLPEEGLKFMVYLQKENIIDESGMPKERFSAEFPKEGPSILRIQQVVRGDSAAYFCASSPEPVNSNQPQHFGDGTRLSIL.

This rearrangement joins TRBV5-1 to TRBJ2-1; D gene unclear. Germline CDR1 is SGHRS and CDR2 is YFSETQ. The length of the CDR3 is 14 residues. V gave up 0 bases and J gave up 8 bases, with 12 bases separating them. The CDR3 loop reads CASSLVSLEDEQFF. The CDR3 nucleotides are TGCGCCAGCAGCTTGGTTAGTCTTGAGGATGAGCAGTTCTTC.

The V gene is TRBV9, the J gene TRBJ1-2, with D possibly matching TRBD1 (6 bases). The CDR3 spans 14 residues. Trimming took 6 bases from V and 1 from J, leaving 13 bases between them. The germline V gene encodes CDR1 SGDLS and CDR2 YYNGEE. CDR3 nucleotides: TGTGCCAGCACCTCAATGGACAGTAACTATGGCTACACCTTC. Translation gives CASTSMDSNYGYTF.

V usage is TRBV5-8 and J usage is TRBJ1-6, with 8 bases identical to TRBD1. Germline CDR1 reads SGHTS; CDR2 reads YDEGEE. CDR3 length: 18 amino acids. After removal of 2 bases from V and 4 bases from J, the junction contained 11 bases not matched to a gene. The CDR3 is CASSLNSGTGLYNSPLHF. The CDR3 DNA reads TGTGCCAGCAGCTTAAACTCCGGGACAGGATTGTATAATTCACCCCTCCACTTT.

The gene calls are TRBV28 and TRBJ1-5, with 11 positions matching TRBD1. The CDR3 extends over 16 amino acids. V was pared by 4 bases and J by 6 bases, with 8 bases of the junction left unmatched. The germline V gene has CDR1 MDHEN and CDR2 SYDVKM. CDR3 nucleotide sequence: TGTGCCAGCAGTTCTTCACGAGGACAGGGGGCTCAGCCCCAGCATTTT. Protein product: CASSSSRGQGAQPQHF.

The chain joins TRBV11-2 to TRBJ2-5; TRBD2 aligns across 12 bases. The germline gives CDR1 SGHAT, CDR2 FQNNGV. The CDR3 extends over 16 amino acids. V gave up 5 bases and J gave up 3 bases; unmatched junction bases: 7. The CDR3 protein is CASSPSSGGAKETQYF. CDR3 DNA: TGTGCCAGCAGCCCCTCTAGCGGGGGGGCCAAAGAGACCCAGTACTTC.

The V gene is TRBV29-1, the J gene TRBJ1-2; 9 bases match TRBD1. Per the germline V gene, CDR1 is SQVTM and CDR2 is ANQGSEA. V lost 7 bases to trimming and J lost 6 bases; unmatched junction nucleotides: 3. CDR3 length: 11 amino acids. This chain's CDR3 is CSDRTGDGYTF. The CDR3 DNA follows: TGCAGCGACCGGACAGGGGATGGCTACACCTTC. The full variable domain, in which reference TRBV29-1 and TRBJ1-2 provide the parts outside the CDR3, is SAVISQKPSRDICQRGTSLTIQCQVDSQVTMMFWYRQQPGQSLTLIATANQGSEATYESGFVIDKFPISRPNLTFSTLTVSNMSPEDSSIYLCSDRTGDGYTFGSGTRLTVV.

V and J are TRBV28 and TRBJ1-4, with D possibly TRBD1 on 6 matching bases. Deletions cut 8 bases from V and 5 bases from J, with 15 bases between. The germline V gene has CDR1 MDHEN and CDR2 SYDVKM. This CDR3 spans 14 amino acids. In DNA, the CDR3 is TGTGCCAGCGATGGAGGGGGGGGAAATGAAAAACTGTTTTTT. This sequence encodes CASDGGGGNEKLFF. Complete variable domain (other parts from reference TRBV28 and TRBJ1-4): DVKVTQSSRYLVKRTGEKVFLECVQDMDHENMFWYRQDPGLGLRLIYFSYDVKMKEKGDIPEGYSVSREKKERFSLILESASTNQTSMYLCASDGGGGNEKLFFGSGTQLSVL.

The rearrangement uses TRBV9 and TRBJ1-6; D is unclear. V dropped 1 base and J dropped 0 bases, with 8 bases sitting between them. Per the germline V gene, CDR1 is SGDLS and CDR2 is YYNGEE. The CDR3 is 16 amino acids. The CDR3 sequence: CASSVSASSYNSPLHF. CDR3 DNA sequence: TGTGCCAGCAGCGTATCAGCGAGCTCCTATAATTCACCCCTCCACTTT.

The CDR3 bases are TGTGCCAGCAGCTTAGGTCGGGGTCAGCCCCAGCATTTT. It is translated as CASSLGRGQPQHF. J is TRBJ1-5 and V is TRBV11-2, with D unclear. V was trimmed by 1 base and J by 6 bases, leaving 7 bases between them. The CDR3 is 13 amino acids. CDR1 is SGHAT, CDR2 FQNNGV, per germline.